The clone carrying this T cell receptor (beta chain) was counted ten times or more. Its antigen remains unidentified. The CDR3 is cut off 3 residues early in the read; its end comes from the germline J gene. Caucasian heritage predominated among both patients and controls. V lost 0 bases to trimming and J lost 3 bases, with 17 bases between them. This CDR3 contains 17 residues. Per the germline V gene, CDR1 is LGHDT and CDR2 is YNNKEL (reference sequence). The protocol was immunoSEQ multiplex PCR, while the TCRdb copy is restricted to in-frame clones and leaves out a portion. The sample shows 21,000 or so clones, none of them appearing just once. This sample is drawn from a study of T cell clonality in common variable immunodeficiency. General study findings and limits: CVID subjects showed higher TCRbeta clonality than healthy controls. In common variable immunodeficiency, TCR beta chains reportedly carried fewer deletions and N-nucleotide insertions. Authors noted CVID clonality's cause needs subpopulation repertoire sequencing. Shared TCRbeta clones were fewer between CVID subjects than controls.

The receptor was isolated from a human donor with common variable immunodeficiency. The sequenced sample was peripheral blood mononuclear cells. This chain links TRBV3-1 (or the pseudogene TRBV3-2) with TRBJ2-5; TRBD2 might be the D (6 bases). This CDR3 is CASSQEKAAGLKETQYF. Incomplete CDR3 DNA: TGTGCCAGCAGCCAAGAAAAGGCGGCGGGGCTTAAAGAGACC.